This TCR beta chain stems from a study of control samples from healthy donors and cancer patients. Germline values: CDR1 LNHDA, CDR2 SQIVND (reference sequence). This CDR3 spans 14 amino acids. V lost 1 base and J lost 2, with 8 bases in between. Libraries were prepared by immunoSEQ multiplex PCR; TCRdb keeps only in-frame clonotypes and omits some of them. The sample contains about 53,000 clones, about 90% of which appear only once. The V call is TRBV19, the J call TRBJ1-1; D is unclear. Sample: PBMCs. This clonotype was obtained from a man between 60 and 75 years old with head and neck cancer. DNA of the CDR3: TGTGCCAGTAGTATAGGCTTCGGAAACACTGAAGCTTTCTTT. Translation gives CASSIGFGNTEAFF.